The rows below give T cell receptor beta chains drawn from one sample of a study of cytotoxic CD8 clonotypes in ibrutinib-treated CLL. The repertoire was sequenced with immunoSEQ multiplex PCR; TCRdb's copy has only in-frame clones and lacks some. The sample has about 140,000 clones, approximately 80% seen once. The sequencing used PBMCs, collected after 12 months of ibrutinib treatment. The receptors shown here come from a human donor with chronic lymphocytic leukemia. CDR3s include the opening cysteine and the closing phenylalanine or tryptophan. D genes are given only for firm matches. Only some rows state a clone size, as once, few, many or a class for expanded clones.

v_call	j_call	d_call	clone_size	cdr3_nt	cdr3_aa
TRBV5-1	TRBJ2-3	-	-	TGCGCCAGCAGCTTGGGCGGCCTTGAGGATACGCAGTATTTT	CASSLGGLEDTQYF
TRBV28	TRBJ2-7	-	few	TGTGCCAGCAGCCGGGGGTTCAATGAGCAGTACTTC	CASSRGFNEQYF
TRBV6-1	TRBJ1-6	TRBD1	-	TGTGCCAGCAGTGAAGCCAGTTGGGGGACAGCGGGCTATAATTCACCCCTCCACTTT	CASSEASWGTAGYNSPLHF
TRBV5-6	TRBJ1-2	-	-	TGTGCCAGCAGCGCAAACAGGGTTAGCTATGGCTACACCTTC	CASSANRVSYGYTF
TRBV9	TRBJ2-7	TRBD2	-	TGTGCCAGCAGCGCACAAGCGGGGGGGCCTTACGAGCAGTACTTC	CASSAQAGGPYEQYF
TRBV6-5	TRBJ1-1	-	-	TGTGCCAGCAGCGATACAGGGACGGGTCGTACTGAAGCTTTCTTT	CASSDTGTGRTEAFF
TRBV27	TRBJ1-5	-	-	TGTGCCAGCAGTCGCCAGGATAGCCAGCCCCAGCATTTT	CASSRQDSQPQHF
TRBV2	TRBJ1-5	TRBD1	-	TGTGCCAGCGGCGGGACAGGGAGCAATCAGCCCCAGCATTTT	CASGGTGSNQPQHF
TRBV9	TRBJ2-2	-	-	TGTGCCAGCAGTCCCTTGAGGGGGGCGAACACCGGGGAGCTGTTTTTT	CASSPLRGANTGELFF
TRBV13	TRBJ2-7	TRBD1	-	TGTGCCAGCAGCCCCCCAGGTTACAGGGGCTCCTACGAGCAGTACTTC	CASSPPGYRGSYEQYF
TRBV28	TRBJ1-3	-	-	TGTGCCAGCAGTGTCCTAGCGGGAAACACCATATATTTT	CASSVLAGNTIYF
TRBV18	TRBJ2-7	-	-	TGTGCCAGCTCAGGAACAGCCTCCTACGAGCAGTACTTC	CASSGTASYEQYF
TRBV7-2	TRBJ1-5	-	-	TGTGCCAGCAGCTTAGCGACAGGCTATAGCAATCAGCCCCAGCATTTT	CASSLATGYSNQPQHF
TRBV28	TRBJ1-3	TRBD1	-	TGTGCCAGCAGTTTATGGTCAAGTGGGGGGACAGGGCCTGGAAACACCATATATTTT	CASSLWSSGGTGPGNTIYF
TRBV10-3	TRBJ2-1	TRBD2	few	TGTGCCATCAGCGTAGCGGGAGCCCTTAACAATGAGCAGTTCTTC	CAISVAGALNNEQFF
TRBV5-1	TRBJ2-1	-	-	TGCGCCAGCAGCTTGGCTCCCTATAACAATGAGCAGTTCTTC	CASSLAPYNNEQFF
TRBV29-1	TRBJ2-7	-	once	TGCAGCGCCCAAGTCGGGGACGCGTCCCCTTTCGGGCAGTACTTC	CSAQVGDASPFGQYF
TRBV2	TRBJ1-2	-	-	TGTGCCAGCAGTGGAGGGATATATGGCTACACCTTC	CASSGGIYGYTF
TRBV19	TRBJ2-2	TRBD2	-	TGTGCCAGTATCTTTAGCGGGGGCTTCACCGGGGAGCTGTTTTTT	CASIFSGGFTGELFF
TRBV1	TRBJ2-5	-	-	TGCACCAGCAGCCAAGCGGTCCAGGCCCTACCCGGGTGGGGGGAGACCCAGTACTTC	CTSSQAVQALPGWGETQYF
TRBV7-8	TRBJ1-5	TRBD1	-	TGTGCCAGCAGCTCAGGGGGAAGTCAGCCCCAGCATTTT	CASSSGGSQPQHF
TRBV15	TRBJ2-7	-	-	TGTGCCACCAGCAGAGATAAAGGCTCGAGAGTTTCCTACGAGCAGTACTTC	CATSRDKGSRVSYEQYF
TRBV5-6	TRBJ1-3	-	-	TGTGCCAGCAGCTTGACAGATACAACAAGCTCTGGAAACACCATATATTTT	CASSLTDTTSSGNTIYF
TRBV28	TRBJ2-7	TRBD2	-	TGTGCCAGCAGAACCGTAGGGACTAGCTCATACGAGCAGTACTTC	CASRTVGTSSYEQYF
TRBV11-2	TRBJ2-2	TRBD2	-	TGTGCCAGCAGCTACCCGGGACTAGCGGGAGAGGACACCGGGGAGCTGTTTTTT	CASSYPGLAGEDTGELFF
TRBV28	TRBJ2-6	-	-	TGTGCCATCGGTGGACAGCGACTTTTAGGGGCCAACGTCCTGACTTTC	CAIGGQRLLGANVLTF
TRBV7-6	TRBJ2-7	-	-	TGTGCCAGCAGCGACACAGGGTACGAGCAGTACTTT	CASSDTGYEQYF
TRBV2	TRBJ2-1	TRBD2	-	TGTGCCAGCACCCAACGTGGGGGGAGGGATGAGCAGTTCTTC	CASTQRGGRDEQFF
TRBV4-2	TRBJ1-1	TRBD1	-	TGTGCCAGCAGCCACGCGACAGGGGCCAACACTGAAGCTTTCTTT	CASSHATGANTEAFF
TRBV4-1	TRBJ2-5	TRBD2	few	TGCGCCAGCAGCTGGGCGGGGGGGGAGACCCAGTACTTC	CASSWAGGETQYF
TRBV7-2	TRBJ2-7	-	-	TGTGCCAGCAGCGACCGCGAATACTACGAGCAGTACTTC	CASSDREYYEQYF
TRBV10-2	TRBJ2-3	-	-	TGCGCCAGCAGTGAGTTTGGGGGGCCTGATACGCAGTATTTT	CASSEFGGPDTQYF
TRBV6-5	TRBJ2-7	TRBD1	-	TGTGCCAGCAGCGCCGGGACAGCAAGCTCCTACGAGCAGTACTTC	CASSAGTASSYEQYF
TRBV7-2	TRBJ2-1	-	-	TGTGCCAGCAGCTTGTCTGTCACCTACAATGAGCAGTTCTTC	CASSLSVTYNEQFF
TRBV29-1	TRBJ2-2	-	-	TGCAGCGCCGGAGAGGCAGGGCGGACCGGGGAGCTGTTTTTT	CSAGEAGRTGELFF
TRBV7-9	TRBJ2-1	-	few	TGTGCCAGCAGCCACACAGTAGTAGTCAATGAGCAGTTCTTC	CASSHTVVVNEQFF
TRBV7-2	TRBJ2-3	TRBD2	-	TGTGCCAGCAGCTTAGAGTTGGGCGGGAGGTGGGGGACAGATACGCAGTATTTT	CASSLELGGRWGTDTQYF
TRBV7-9	TRBJ2-5	TRBD2	-	TGTGCCAGCAGCTCATCGACTAGCGGGAGCCTTCTACAAGAGACCCAGTACTTC	CASSSSTSGSLLQETQYF
TRBV28	TRBJ2-1	TRBD2	-	TGTGCCAGCAGTTTTCCGGGACTAGCGGGAAATGAGCAGTTCTTC	CASSFPGLAGNEQFF
TRBV18	TRBJ1-4	TRBD1	-	TGTGCCAGCTCACCGGCGGGACAGCCAAATGAAAAACTGTTTTTT	CASSPAGQPNEKLFF
TRBV2	TRBJ2-2	-	-	TGTGCCAGCAACCGAGAGGTCACCGGGGAGCTGTTTTTT	CASNREVTGELFF
TRBV10-3	TRBJ2-1	TRBD1	few	TGTGCCATCAGTGATTACAGGGGGCTCACAGCGGAATACAATGAGCAGTTCTTC	CAISDYRGLTAEYNEQFF
TRBV18	TRBJ1-4	-	-	TGTGCCAGCTCACCTCAAGACGGTGTTTTTGAAAAACTGTTTTTT	CASSPQDGVFEKLFF
TRBV27	TRBJ1-4	-	-	TGTGCCAGCAGTCCCACCCGGGGCCAGGAAGAAGAAAAACTGTTTTTT	CASSPTRGQEEEKLFF
TRBV30	TRBJ2-7	-	few	TGTGCCTGGAGTGTTGGAAGCGAGCAGTACTTC	CAWSVGSEQYF